These 27 T cell receptor beta chains came from one sample sequenced in a study of molecular identifiers for immune sequencing clone quantification. TCRdb analysed the PCR reads with MiXCR anew, one entry per CDR3 protein. The sample yields more than 250,000 distinct CDR3 sequences, about a fifth seen once. The sequenced sample was naive CD8+ T cells from blood, with Jurkat cell RNA spiked in. Regarding subset: FACS-sorted CD8+CD4-CCR7+CD45RA+ naive T cells. All receptors derive from a human donor in good health. Some libraries in this study had Jurkat cell RNA spiked in.

This clonotype was observed a few times. V is TRBV29-1 and J is TRBJ1-3; D gene ambiguous. The ends were cut back, 7 bases at V and 0 bases at J, with 7 bases in the middle. The CDR3 sequence is 12 residues long. The germline gives CDR1 SQVTM, CDR2 ANQGSEA. The CDR3 protein is CSAKFSGNTIYF. The CDR3 coding sequence is TGCAGCGCCAAATTCTCTGGAAACACCATATATTTT.

On this clonotype: Since a much larger clone is just one base distant, this may be a read error. V and J are TRBV4-3 and TRBJ2-3; D remains ambiguous. Germline-derived CDR1 and CDR2 are LGHNA and YSLEER. CDR3 length: 16 residues. V gave up 0 bases and J gave up 4 bases, with 14 bases separating them. The CDR3 region has the DNA TGCGCCAGCAGCCAAGAAATTGGGGTTTCCGCAGATACGCAGTATTTT. Translating gives CASSQEIGVSADTQYF.

In nucleotides, the CDR3 is TGCAGCGTGCGCAGGGGGCTCGAAGCTTTCTTT. This encodes CSVRRGLEAFF. J is TRBJ1-1 and V is TRBV29-1, with 8 bases matching TRBD1. The V segment lost 6 bases and the J segment 8 bases; nucleotides outside the gene matches: 5. From germline, CDR1 is SQVTM and CDR2 ANQGSEA. The CDR3 totals 11 residues.

The genes are TRBV7-9 and TRBJ2-2; tentatively, D is TRBD1 (5 bases). Germline V gene lookup returns CDR1 SEHNR and CDR2 FQNEAQ (reference sequence). V lost 7 bases to trimming and J lost 1 base, with 13 bases between them. The CDR3 totals 15 residues. CDR3 DNA sequence: TGTGCCAGCAACTACGACAGAAAGAACACCGGGGAGCTGTTTTTT. As protein: CASNYDRKNTGELFF.

This clonotype was recorded many times. This rearrangement joins TRBV20-1 to TRBJ2-7; TRBD1 matches at 7 bases. Germline loops: CDR1 DFQATT, CDR2 SNEGSKA (reference sequence). Trimming removed 3 bases from V and 2 bases from J; junction bases left unmatched: 10. The CDR3 sequence is 15 residues long. CDR3 in amino acids: CSARSTGYDPYEQYF. The DNA of the CDR3 is TGCAGTGCTAGGTCGACAGGGTATGACCCCTACGAGCAGTACTTC.

The sample holds a few counts of this clonotype. The chain employs TRBV7-2 and TRBJ2-7, with D perhaps being TRBD1 or TRBD2 (6 bases each). The CDR3 has 14 residues. The V gene's germline CDR1 is SGHTA and CDR2 FQGNSA. The V gene lost 6 bases and the J gene lost 4 bases, with 16 bases spanning the gap. DNA of the CDR3: TGTGCCAGCAGTCCTGGGGGGCCCGAGTACGAGCAGTACTTC. This encodes CASSPGGPEYEQYF.

This clonotype was picked up many times. The rearrangement links TRBV7-9 to TRBJ1-1; TRBD1 matches at 9 bases. The germline V gene encodes CDR1 SEHNR and CDR2 FQNEAQ (reference sequence). V lost 5 bases, J lost 3 bases, and 16 bases stayed unmatched. This CDR3 is built from 18 residues. Written as DNA, the CDR3 is TGTGCCAGCAGCGGTCAACAGGGGGCCCGGCCGGGGGACACTGAAGCTTTCTTT. Translation: CASSGQQGARPGDTEAFF.

This clonotype was detected a few times. The chain links TRBV4-3 to TRBJ1-5, with D uncertain. Germline CDR1 reads LGHNA; CDR2 reads YSLEER. The V end lost 4 bases, the J end lost 9 bases, and 16 bases lay between the germline ends. The CDR3 spans 14 residues. The DNA of the CDR3 is TGCGCCAGCAGCCCTTCTAAAGGGATTCGGCCCCAGCATTTT. Translated: CASSPSKGIRPQHF.

This clonotype was observed many times. The chain is built from TRBV6-6 and TRBJ2-3, with 8 positions matching TRBD1. This CDR3 is built from 15 residues. V shed 2 bases, J shed 4 bases, and the junction held 5 bases outside the gene matches. Germline assignment: CDR1 MNHNY and CDR2 SVGAGI (reference sequence). The CDR3 DNA reads TGTGCCAGCAGTTACCTCGGACAGGGCTCAGATACGCAGTATTTT. This sequence encodes CASSYLGQGSDTQYF.

This clonotype was seen at least ten times. The chain links TRBV7-9 to TRBJ1-4, with 7 positions matching TRBD1. The germline CDR1 and CDR2 sequences are SEHNR and FQNEAQ (reference sequence). The CDR3 spans 16 residues. J lost 5 bases, V lost 5 bases, and 11 bases had no gene match. The CDR3 nucleotides are TGTGCCAGCAGCCCGCCAATGGACAGGTTAAATGAAAAACTGTTTTTT. Translation gives CASSPPMDRLNEKLFF. The full variable domain, rest sourced from reference TRBV7-9 and TRBJ1-4, is DTGVSQNPRHKITKRGQNVTFRCDPISEHNRLYWYRQTLGQGPEFLTYFQNEAQLEKSRLLSDRFSAERPKGSFSTLEIQRTEQGDSAMYLCASSPPMDRLNEKLFFGSGTQLSVL.

This clonotype was recorded at least ten times. This chain joins TRBV4-3 and TRBJ1-4; TRBD1 might be the D (5 bases). Per germline, CDR1 LGHNA and CDR2 YSLEER. V was cut by 1 base and J by 8 bases, with 11 bases left in between. The CDR3 contains 14 residues. The CDR3 loop is CASSQGLGEEKLFF. CDR3 DNA: TGCGCCAGCAGCCAAGGGTTGGGGGAAGAAAAACTGTTTTTT.

This clonotype came up many times. This chain uses TRBV2 with TRBJ1-5; 9 bases align to TRBD1. J lost 6 bases, V lost 3 bases, and 3 bases had no gene match. CDR1 and CDR2 from the germline V gene are SNHLY and FYNNEI. CDR3 length equals 14 residues. CDR3 residues: CASSEGQGTQPQHF. DNA of the CDR3: TGTGCCAGCAGTGAGGGACAGGGCACTCAGCCCCAGCATTTT.

This clonotype was counted at least ten times. The V call is TRBV7-9, the J call TRBJ2-7; D is perhaps TRBD1 (6 bases). Germline V gives CDR1 SEHNR, CDR2 FQNEAQ (reference sequence). The CDR3 extends over 17 amino acids. V lost 5 bases, J lost 3 bases, and 23 bases lay in between. The CDR3 DNA reads as TGTGCCAGCAGCCGATTCCTACAGGGTCCTACCCTCTACGAGCAGTACTTC. It translates to CASSRFLQGPTLYEQYF.

Many counts were recorded for this clonotype. The CDR3 DNA follows: TGTGCCACCAGACCGGGAGCGGGAGCCAAAAACATTCAGTACTTC. It codes for CATRPGAGAKNIQYF. The chain combines TRBV15 with TRBJ2-4; D is possibly TRBD2 (6 bases). Per the germline V gene, CDR1 is LNHNV and CDR2 is YYDKDF (reference sequence). The CDR3 loop spans 15 amino acids. V lost 6 bases and J lost 0, with 12 bases in between. Using reference TRBV15 and TRBJ2-4 for the parts outside the CDR3, the full variable domain is DAMVIQNPRYQVTQFGKPVTLSCSQTLNHNVMYWYQQKSSQAPKLLFHYYDKDFNNEADTPDNFQSRRPNTSFCFLDIRSPGLGDTAMYLCATRPGAGAKNIQYFGAGTRLSVL.

A few counts support this clonotype. A clone one base away is much larger, so this may be a read error. The chain is built from TRBV28 and TRBJ1-1; D remains unclear. Trimming cost V 7 bases and J 4 bases, with 13 bases left between them. This CDR3 is built from 13 residues. Germline V gene sequence: CDR1 MDHEN, CDR2 SYDVKM. CDR3 loop: CASTTNLVTEAFF. CDR3 nucleotide sequence: TGTGCCAGCACGACCAACCTGGTCACTGAAGCTTTCTTT.

This clonotype was seen at least ten times. The chain combines TRBV12-3 or TRBV12-4 with TRBJ1-1; D is unresolved. The CDR3 is 16 residues long. V gave up 3 bases and J gave up 1 base, with 15 bases separating them. The CDR3 sequence is CASSLTFLPQNTEAFF. The CDR3 bases are TGTGCCAGCAGTTTGACGTTCCTTCCCCAGAACACTGAAGCTTTCTTT.

A remark on this clonotype: A clone one base away is much larger, so this may be a read error. The rearrangement joins TRBV7-8 to TRBJ2-1, with D hard to call. The CDR3 covers 13 residues. V shed 8 bases and J shed 7 bases, with 15 bases lying between them. In germline, CDR1 is SGHVS, CDR2 FQNEAQ. The CDR3: CASGPPLRNEQFF. The CDR3, as DNA: TGTGCCAGCGGCCCCCCCCTGCGGAATGAGCAGTTCTTC. The full variable domain, completed using reference TRBV7-8 and TRBJ2-1, is GAGVSQSPRYKVAKRGQDVALRCDPISGHVSLFWYQQALGQGPEFLTYFQNEAQLDKSGLPSDRFFAERPEGSVSTLKIQRTQQEDSAVYLCASGPPLRNEQFFGPGTRLTVL.

This clonotype was seen at least ten times. The chain combines TRBV5-1 with TRBJ2-3; D remains unclear. CDR3 length: 13 residues. The V end was cut by 5 bases, the J end by 4 bases, with 11 bases between. CDR1 and CDR2 from the germline V gene are SGHRS and YFSETQ. For the CDR3, the DNA is TGCGCCAGCAGGACTCTCGGATCAGATACGCAGTATTTT. Its protein is CASRTLGSDTQYF.

This chain uses TRBV13 with TRBJ2-6, with D possibly being TRBD1 (6 bases). Trimming cost V 5 bases and J 0 bases, with 17 bases left between them. The CDR3 covers 18 residues. Germline CDR1 is PRHDT and CDR2 is FYEKMQ (reference sequence). CDR3 region: CASSLQGPLLSGANVLTF. The CDR3 nucleotides are TGTGCCAGCAGCCTCCAGGGGCCTCTCCTCTCTGGGGCCAACGTCCTGACTTTC.

This clonotype was recorded many times. V gene TRBV2 combines with J gene TRBJ1-2, with 7 bases identical to TRBD1. J was trimmed by 4 bases and V by 3 bases; bases with no gene match: 5. Germline CDR1 is SNHLY and CDR2 is FYNNEI. This CDR3 comprises 14 residues. The DNA of the CDR3 is TGTGCCAGCAGTGATGCGGGACAGCCCTATGGCTACACCTTC. This gives the protein CASSDAGQPYGYTF.

This rearrangement joins TRBV12-3 or TRBV12-4 to TRBJ2-7, with 8 nucleotides matching TRBD1. After removal of 6 bases from V and 6 bases from J, the junction contained 10 bases not matched to a gene. The CDR3 loop spans 14 amino acids. The CDR3 nucleotides read TGTGCCAGCAGGTCCGGGACAGGAGCCCGCGAGCAGTACTTC. Translated, it gives CASRSGTGAREQYF.

Points on this clonotype: This may be a read error: a much more frequent sequence differs by one nucleotide. The genes are TRBV5-1 and TRBJ2-7; D is possibly TRBD1 or TRBD2 (5 bases each). The CDR3 sequence is 13 residues long. CDR1 is SGHRS, CDR2 YFSETQ, per germline. The CDR3 DNA sequence: TGCGCCGGCAGATACGGGACGGACTACGAGCAGTACTTC. It is translated as CAGRYGTDYEQYF. Using reference TRBV5-1 and TRBJ2-7 for the parts outside the CDR3, the full variable domain is KAGVTQTPRYLIKTRGQQVTLSCSPISGHRSVSWYQQTPGQGLQFLFEYFSETQRNKGNFPGRFSGRQFSNSRSEMNVSTLELGDSALYLCAGRYGTDYEQYFGPGTRLTVT.

The table lists this clonotype with many counts. The chain links TRBV5-4 to TRBJ1-1; possibly TRBD1 for D (5 bases). The germline V gene encodes CDR1 SGHNT and CDR2 YYREEE (reference sequence). Trimming cost V 5 bases and J 0 bases, with 17 bases left between them. This CDR3 is built from 16 residues. The CDR3 sequence: CASSNNGGGLNTEAFF. The CDR3 DNA reads as TGTGCCAGCAGTAACAACGGTGGGGGTTTGAACACTGAAGCTTTCTTT.

This clonotype was detected only once. The junction departs from germline at one end; a sequencing error may be responsible. The chain uses TRBV15 and TRBJ2-1; no reliable D call. The CDR3 extends over 13 amino acids. CDR1 LNHNV and CDR2 YYDKDF come from the germline V gene (reference sequence). The CDR3 reads CATSRDLGSEPFF. CDR3 DNA: TGTGCCACCAGCAGAGATCTAGGCAGTGAGCCGTTCTTC.

This clonotype has only a few counts. The gene calls are TRBV5-4 and TRBJ2-7; D perhaps matches TRBD1 (6 bases). Trimming took 0 bases from V and 0 from J, leaving 10 bases between them. The V gene's germline CDR1 is SGHNT and CDR2 YYREEE (reference sequence). CDR3 length: 15 residues. CDR3 DNA: TGTGCCAGCAGCTTGGCCAGGGGCGCCTCCTACGAGCAGTACTTC. This gives the protein CASSLARGASYEQYF. Together with reference TRBV5-4 and TRBJ2-7, the CDR3 gives the full variable domain: ETGVTQSPTHLIKTRGQQVTLRCSSQSGHNTVSWYQQALGQGPQFIFQYYREEENGRGNFPPRFSGLQFPNYSSELNVNALELDDSALYLCASSLARGASYEQYFGPGTRLTVT.

The V and J genes are TRBV6-2 or TRBV6-3 and TRBJ2-7, with 9 bases matching TRBD1. Looked up from germline, CDR1 is MNHEY and CDR2 is SVGEGT. CDR3 length: 13 amino acids. The V segment lost 10 bases and the J segment 7 bases; nucleotides outside the gene matches: 11. The CDR3 DNA sequence: TGTGCCACCACCGGGACAGGGAGGTGGGAGCAGTACTTC. The encoded protein is CATTGTGRWEQYF.

There are many counts of this clonotype. This chain connects TRBV24-1 to TRBJ1-1; D ambiguous. V lost 4 bases to trimming and J lost 1 base, with 6 bases between them. The germline gives CDR1 KGHDR, CDR2 SFDVKD. There are 13 residues in the CDR3. In nucleotides, the CDR3 is TGTGCCACCAGTGAGGGGAAGAACACTGAAGCTTTCTTT. This translates into CATSEGKNTEAFF.